These 8 T cell receptor beta chains were sequenced from one sample in a study of T cell clones after liver transplantation. This table comes from immunoSEQ multiplex PCR, and its TCRdb copy is limited to in-frame clones, with some not included. The sample yields around 15,000 clones, more than 70% seen once. Sequenced here: CD8+ T cells from blood, sampled around 48 months after liver transplant. These receptors were obtained from a human patient who received a liver transplant. Some T cells may be the graft donor's.

This clone is judged medium-sized. This chain uses TRBV5-1 with TRBJ2-7; the D call may be TRBD1 or TRBD2 (5 bases each). Germline lookup yields CDR1 SGHRS and CDR2 YFSETQ. Trimming took off 8 bases at V and 5 bases at J, with 17 bases between the two ends. The CDR3 has 13 amino acids. The CDR3 DNA reads as TGCGCCAGTAGGGACCCCCGGGCCCACGAGCAGTACTTC. Amino acid sequence: CASRDPRAHEQYF.

The V gene is TRBV5-1, the J gene TRBJ2-7; no definite D call. CDR1 is SGHRS and CDR2 is YFSETQ in the germline V gene. CDR3 length: 18 amino acids. V dropped 0 bases and J dropped 4 bases, with 23 bases sitting between them. CDR3 in DNA: TGCGCCAGCAGCTTGGAAGTTGCGCGTGTCGATGTACTTTACGAGCAGTACTTC. This sequence encodes CASSLEVARVDVLYEQYF.

This clone is labeled as medium-sized (0.01 to 0.1%). The chain carries TRBV7-9 and TRBJ1-5; weak D call: TRBD1 (5 bases). The CDR3 spans 16 residues. The germline V gene has CDR1 SEHNR and CDR2 FQNEAQ (reference sequence). V dropped 0 bases and J dropped 3 bases, with 12 bases sitting between them. CDR3 in amino acids: CASSLALRQNNQPQHF. CDR3 nucleotide sequence: TGTGCCAGCAGCTTAGCCCTTAGACAGAACAATCAGCCCCAGCATTTT.

This clone has just one count. The germline gene is not matched at one end of the junction; a read error may be the cause. This chain links TRBV5-4 with TRBJ1-6; a possible D gene is TRBD1 (5 bases). The CDR3 is 16 residues long. CDR1 is SGHNT, CDR2 YYREEE, per germline (reference sequence). The CDR3 nucleotides are TGTGCCAGCAGTTTGGGGGGAGGGCAATGGAATTCACCCCTCCACTTT. It codes for CASSLGGGQWNSPLHF. The full variable domain, in which reference TRBV5-4 and TRBJ1-6 provide the parts outside the CDR3, is ETGVTQSPTHLIKTRGQQVTLRCSSQSGHNTVSWYQQALGQGPQFIFQYYREEENGRGNFPPRFSGLQFPNYSSELNVNALELDDSALYLCASSLGGGQWNSPLHFGNGTRLTVT.

The chain joins TRBV7-6 to TRBJ1-1; the D is unclear. The CDR3 contains 15 residues. Germline CDR1 and CDR2: SGHVS and FNYEAQ. Trimming cost V 5 bases and J 1 base, with 14 bases left between them. The CDR3 loop is CASSPQDGTNTEAFF. The CDR3 DNA sequence: TGTGCCAGCAGCCCCCAGGACGGCACGAACACTGAAGCTTTCTTT.

This sequence joins TRBV28 and TRBJ2-4; no firm D call. Germline CDR1 and CDR2: MDHEN and SYDVKM. V lost 7 bases and J 3 bases, leaving 19 bases between the germline ends. The CDR3 spans 16 residues. CDR3 sequence (DNA): TGTGCCAGCACACCGGGCCCGTTGAAATTCAAAAACATTCAGTACTTC. Protein product: CASTPGPLKFKNIQYF.

This clone is medium-sized (0.01 to 0.1%). The chain uses TRBV7-9 and TRBJ1-1, with D possibly being TRBD1 (5 bases). The ends were cut back, 2 bases at V and 1 base at J, with 14 bases in the middle. This CDR3 comprises 16 residues. Looked up from germline, CDR1 is SEHNR and CDR2 is FQNEAQ (reference sequence). As DNA, the CDR3 is TGTGCCAGCAGCTTATTGGGGGATGGGACGAACACTGAAGCTTTCTTT. This codes for CASSLLGDGTNTEAFF.

The chain is built from TRBV28 and TRBJ2-2; perhaps TRBD2 as D (5 bases). This CDR3 region has 13 residues. Trimming removed 6 bases from V and 6 bases from J, with 11 bases in between. Germline CDR1 and CDR2: MDHEN and SYDVKM. CDR3 sequence reads: CASSPSGAGELFF. In nucleotides, the CDR3 is TGTGCCAGCAGCCCTTCCGGGGCCGGGGAGCTGTTTTTT. The full variable domain, in which reference TRBV28 and TRBJ2-2 provide the parts outside the CDR3, is DVKVTQSSRYLVKRTGEKVFLECVQDMDHENMFWYRQDPGLGLRLIYFSYDVKMKEKGDIPEGYSVSREKKERFSLILESASTNQTSMYLCASSPSGAGELFFGEGSRLTVL.